The clone carrying this T cell receptor beta chain came up once. This entry belongs to a study of blood T cell repertoires in COVID-19. Study in general: Material from acute and convalescent COVID-19 was sourced from the United States, Italy and Spain. T cells, B-cell-depleted T cells, or PBMCs supplied cDNA or gDNA.

CDR3 length equals 13 residues. Germline V gives CDR1 SEHNR, CDR2 FQNEAQ (reference sequence). Trimming pared 5 bases from V and 4 bases from J, leaving 11 bases between. Those who participated ranged in age from about 18 to 89 years and resided in some 24 US areas. Per the authors' pipeline: Scientists estimated how many nucleated cells there were by amplifying reference gene primers. The table came from immunoSEQ multiplex PCR; TCRdb's copy has only in-frame clones and leaves some out. Clonal size and the V and J genes are those of that table, whereas D and trimming came from the DNA. This sample carries about 260,000 clones, about 81% of them seen once, and the ten largest clones take approximately 4%.

The sequenced sample was PBMCs or T cells enriched from blood (not recorded which). The chain combines TRBV7-9 with TRBJ2-5; weak D call: TRBD1 (5 bases). The source of this sequence is a man in his thirties or forties with acute COVID-19. CDR3 nucleotide sequence: TGTGCCAGCAGCAAAAGGGGTCCAGAGACCCAGTACTTC. It codes for CASSKRGPETQYF.